The 32 T cell receptor beta chains below were found in one sample sequenced in a study of OX40 agonist ivuxolimab in advanced cancers. Library preparation employed the immunoSEQ multiplex PCR assay. The source is immuneACCESS, and TCRdb retained only in-frame sequences with V and J called. Part of the clones is not carried over; for the studies checked, unresolved V genes explain less than half of this, and the remainder is unexplained. The sample table records 70,000 or so clones; over 75% of these occur just once. About 5.9% of the sample rests with the top ten. Specimen: CD4+ or CD8+ T cells sorted from blood, collected in a trial of the OX40 agonist ivuxolimab. The source is an adult with an advanced solid tumor such as melanoma, head and neck, liver or kidney cancer.

CDR3 DNA: TGTGCCAGTAGACGTCCGACAGGTTGGAACACTGAAGCTTTCTTT. Amino acid sequence: CASRRPTGWNTEAFF. The V gene is TRBV19, the J gene TRBJ1-1; D is perhaps TRBD1 (6 bases). V shed 6 bases and J shed 1 base, with 15 bases lying between them. The CDR3 is 15 residues long. CDR1 LNHDA and CDR2 SQIVND come from the germline V gene (reference sequence). Looking up the rest from reference TRBV19 and TRBJ1-1 gives the full variable domain: DGGITQSPKYLFRKEGQNVTLSCEQNLNHDAMYWYRQDPGQGLRLIYYSQIVNDFQKGDIAEGYSVSREKKESFPLTVTSAQKNPTAFYLCASRRPTGWNTEAFFGQGTRLTVV.

The chain joins TRBV2 to TRBJ1-5; D not resolved. Trimming left V 4 bases short and J 0 bases short, with 10 bases between. CDR1 and CDR2 from the germline V gene are SNHLY and FYNNEI. The CDR3 loop spans 15 amino acids. The CDR3 region has the DNA TGTGCCAGCAGTGGACAAACTTATAGCAATCAGCCCCAGCATTTT. Its protein is CASSGQTYSNQPQHF.

This chain links TRBV5-1 with TRBJ2-7; D might be TRBD1 (5 bases). Trimming cost V 1 base and J 5 bases, with 7 bases left between them. The CDR3 length is 12 residues. CDR1 is SGHRS, CDR2 YFSETQ, per germline. The CDR3: CASSLQGHEQYF. The CDR3 bases are TGCGCCAGCAGCTTGCAGGGCCACGAGCAGTACTTC.

V is TRBV14 and J is TRBJ2-7; D might be TRBD1 or TRBD2, each matching 6 bases. This CDR3 contains 13 residues. Between the trimmed V and J ends, which lost 6 bases and 3 bases, there was a span of 12 bases. Germline V lookup: CDR1 SGHDN, CDR2 FVKESK. The DNA for the CDR3 is TGTGCCAGCAGTTATGGGGGGCACTACGAGCAGTACTTC. Translated, it gives CASSYGGHYEQYF.

The CDR3 loop reads CASSSPEPQGAFF. The CDR3 bases are TGCGCCAGCAGCTCCCCGGAACCTCAGGGAGCTTTCTTT. This chain connects TRBV5-1 to TRBJ1-1, with D possibly being TRBD1 (5 bases). Trimming took 3 bases from V and 10 from J, leaving 16 bases between them. CDR1 is SGHRS and CDR2 is YFSETQ in the germline V gene. CDR3 size: 13 residues.

The chain uses TRBV21-1 and TRBJ2-1; the table's D call of TRBD1 was not tested on the DNA. TRBV21-1 is described as a pseudogene. This CDR3 comprises 14 residues. The CDR3 spells CAIKIQGVGNEQFF. The CDR3 nucleotides are TGTGCCATCAAGATACAGGGGGTAGGGAATGAGCAGTTCTTC.

This chain uses TRBV19 with TRBJ2-1; 8 bases are shared with TRBD2. The CDR3 consists of 16 residues. The germline CDR1 and CDR2 sequences are LNHDA and SQIVND (reference sequence). V shed 5 bases and J 6 bases; nucleotides not matched to a gene: 12. The CDR3 sequence is CASSPSLGRGGNEQFF. CDR3 sequence (DNA): TGTGCCAGTAGTCCAAGCCTGGGCCGGGGGGGCAATGAGCAGTTCTTC.

The chain carries TRBV10-3 and TRBJ2-7; 7 positions match TRBD2. CDR3 length equals 16 residues. The germline V gene has CDR1 ENHRY and CDR2 SYGVKD. V was clipped by 7 bases and J by 4 bases; unmatched bases: 16. CDR3 DNA: TGTGCCATCACCCTAAGGGCGGGAGCGGACCGATACGAGCAGTACTTC. It encodes CAITLRAGADRYEQYF.

This clone was seen just once. The chain links TRBV6-5 to TRBJ1-2, with 10 bases identical to TRBD1. Germline-derived CDR1 and CDR2 are MNHEY and SVGAGI. V lost 2 bases and J lost 6; bases outside the gene matches: 6. CDR3 length equals 15 residues. The CDR3 DNA reads as TGTGCCAGCAGTTACCAGACAGGGGGCGTTCATGGCTACACCTTC. Translated, it gives CASSYQTGGVHGYTF.

This clone was counted a few times. This chain connects TRBV11-3 to TRBJ1-3; tentative D call: TRBD1 (6 bases). The CDR3 is 15 residues long. V lost 4 bases and J lost 4, with 14 bases in between. Germline V lookup: CDR1 SGHNT, CDR2 YENEEA. CDR3 sequence: CASSYRTDLGNTIYF. For the CDR3, the DNA is TGTGCCAGCAGCTACCGGACAGATCTGGGAAACACCATATATTTT.

Concerning this clone: Compared with germline, one end of the junction differs, possibly owing to a read error. V is TRBV7-7 and J is TRBJ2-1; D gene ambiguous. CDR3 length: 15 residues. Per germline, CDR1 SSHAT and CDR2 FNYEAQ (reference sequence). This CDR3 reads CASSLEVAAYNEQFF. In DNA form, the CDR3 reads TGTGCTAGCAGCTTAGAGGTAGCAGCCTACAATGAGCAGTTCTTC.

The gene calls are TRBV7-2 and TRBJ1-4, with unresolved D. V lost 5 bases to trimming and J lost 8 bases, with 15 bases between them. Per germline, CDR1 SGHTA and CDR2 FQGNSA. This CDR3 has 14 residues. The CDR3 DNA sequence: TGTGCCAGCAGCCCCCGGACTTCGGGAGAAAAACTGTTTTTT. This codes for CASSPRTSGEKLFF.

The chain links TRBV5-1 to TRBJ1-2; a possible D gene is TRBD1 (5 bases). CDR1 is SGHRS and CDR2 is YFSETQ in the germline V gene. The CDR3 is 13 residues long. With 4 bases removed from V and 8 bases from J, the gap between germline ends came to 15 bases. In nucleotides, the CDR3 is TGCGCCAGCAGCCCCCTCCCCGGGGGGGGCTACACCTTC. It is translated as CASSPLPGGGYTF.

J is TRBJ1-4 and V is TRBV5-6; 9 nucleotides agree with TRBD1. The CDR3 is 15 amino acids. Germline V gene lookup returns CDR1 SGHDT and CDR2 YYEEEE. Losses at the gene ends were 1 base for V and 6 bases for J; bases not matched to a gene: 4. CDR3: CASSLTGGMYEKLFF. CDR3 coding DNA: TGTGCCAGCAGCTTGACAGGGGGCATGTATGAAAAACTGTTTTTT.

The chain couples TRBV4-3 to TRBJ2-5, with TRBD2 matching over 7 bases. The DNA matches TRBJ2-7 better at its end, which makes the J call doubtful. Looked up from germline, CDR1 is LGHNA and CDR2 is YSLEER. The CDR3 totals 15 residues. The CDR3 sequence is CASSQDSGLIYEQYF. CDR3 DNA: TGCGCCAGCAGCCAAGATTCGGGACTAATCTACGAGCAGTACTTC.

This chain joins TRBV2 and TRBJ2-5; no reliable D call. CDR1 and CDR2 from the germline V gene are SNHLY and FYNNEI. This CDR3 region has 13 residues. The V end was cut by 6 bases, the J end by 5 bases, with 13 bases between. Written as DNA, the CDR3 is TGTGCCAGCAGATTTTGGGGTAGGGAGACCCAGTACTTC. Its translation is CASRFWGRETQYF.

The chain has TRBV18 and TRBJ1-1, with TRBD1 as a possible D gene (5 bases). Germline values: CDR1 KGHSH, CDR2 LQKENI. The CDR3 has 16 residues. Trimming shortened V by 2 bases and J by 0 bases, and 13 bases separated the two germline ends. The chain's CDR3 is CASSPSPGRMNTEAFF. The DNA for the CDR3 is TGTGCCAGCTCACCATCGCCAGGGCGCATGAACACTGAAGCTTTCTTT.

The rearrangement uses TRBV2 and TRBJ2-2; D not resolved. Trimming took 5 bases from V and 4 from J, leaving 14 bases between them. Germline CDR1 is SNHLY and CDR2 is FYNNEI. The CDR3 sequence is 15 residues long. CDR3 nucleotides: TGTGCCAGCAGTCTACTCCGGGCCCTCACCGGGGAGCTGTTTTTT. It yields the protein CASSLLRALTGELFF. The whole variable domain, filled in from reference TRBV2 and TRBJ2-2, reads EPEVTQTPSHQVTQMGQEVILRCVPISNHLYFYWYRQILGQKVEFLVSFYNNEISEKSEIFDDQFSVERPDGSNFTLKIRSTKLEDSAMYFCASSLLRALTGELFFGEGSRLTVL.

The chain has TRBV7-9 and TRBJ2-5; D tentatively reads TRBD1 or TRBD2 (6 bases each). The germline gives CDR1 SEHNR, CDR2 FQNEAQ (reference sequence). Trimming removed 2 bases from V and 6 bases from J, with 16 bases in between. The CDR3 loop spans 15 amino acids. DNA of the CDR3: TGTGCCAGCAGCTTATTCGGGGGCGCGAGGAAGACCCAGTACTTC. Translating it yields CASSLFGGARKTQYF. The full variable domain, its missing parts supplied by reference TRBV7-9 and TRBJ2-5, is DTGVSQNPRHKITKRGQNVTFRCDPISEHNRLYWYRQTLGQGPEFLTYFQNEAQLEKSRLLSDRFSAERPKGSFSTLEIQRTEQGDSAMYLCASSLFGGARKTQYFGPGTRLLVL.

CDR3 in amino acids: CASSLPRVGQPQHF. The CDR3 region has the DNA TGCGCCAGCAGCTTGCCCAGGGTCGGGCAGCCCCAGCATTTT. The chain employs TRBV5-1 and TRBJ1-5, with D possibly being TRBD1 (5 bases). CDR1 is SGHRS, CDR2 YFSETQ, per germline. The CDR3 is made up of 14 amino acids. V dropped 1 base and J dropped 7 bases, with 12 bases sitting between them.

This chain connects TRBV10-2 to TRBJ2-3; the match to TRBD1 covers 7 bases. From germline, CDR1 is WSHSY and CDR2 SAAADI. This CDR3 region has 14 residues. With V trimmed by 0 bases and J by 7 bases, 4 bases remained unmatched. For the CDR3, the DNA is TGCGCCAGCAGTGAGTCCGGGACAGTAAATACGCAGTATTTT. This gives the protein CASSESGTVNTQYF.

The chain joins TRBV5-1 to TRBJ1-2; 7 bases map to TRBD1. Germline V gives CDR1 SGHRS, CDR2 YFSETQ. V shed 0 bases, J shed 7 bases, and the junction held 6 bases outside the gene matches. This CDR3 comprises 14 residues. The CDR3 is CASSLADRVGGYTF. For the CDR3, the DNA is TGCGCCAGCAGCTTGGCCGACAGGGTCGGTGGCTACACCTTC.

The chain is built from TRBV29-1 and TRBJ1-2; unclear D gene. The CDR3 is 13 amino acids. Per the germline V gene, CDR1 is SQVTM and CDR2 is ANQGSEA. The ends were cut back, 4 bases at V and 8 bases at J, with 17 bases in the middle. CDR3 in DNA: TGCAGCGTTGCTAACCCAGACCGGTACGGCTACACCTTC. Its protein product is CSVANPDRYGYTF.

The chain has TRBV4-1 and TRBJ2-2; the match to TRBD2 covers 10 bases. The CDR3 loop spans 18 amino acids. The V segment lost 1 base and the J segment 5 bases; nucleotides outside the gene matches: 10. Germline lookup yields CDR1 MGHRA and CDR2 YSYEKL. In DNA form, the CDR3 reads TGCGCCAGCAGCCAAGTCCTCCCTAGCGGGAGAAGGACCGGGGAGCTGTTTTTT. Translation gives CASSQVLPSGRRTGELFF.

The V gene is TRBV5-4, the J gene TRBJ2-3, with 10 nucleotides matching TRBD1. Germline CDR1 is SGHNT and CDR2 is YYREEE (reference sequence). This CDR3 spans 13 amino acids. V was clipped by 9 bases and J by 3 bases; unmatched bases: 4. CDR3 in amino acids: CATRTGGTDTQYF. The CDR3 DNA reads as TGTGCCACCAGGACAGGGGGAACAGATACGCAGTATTTT.

This clone has only one observation. The chain carries TRBV7-9 and TRBJ1-1, with D possibly TRBD1 on 5 matching bases. This CDR3 contains 15 residues. CDR1 and CDR2 from the germline V gene are SEHNR and FQNEAQ (reference sequence). Between the trimmed V and J ends, which lost 2 bases and 8 bases, there was a span of 18 bases. The DNA of the CDR3 is TGTGCCAGCAGCTTATCTTCAGGGAGTGAACTCGAAGCTTTCTTT. This gives the protein CASSLSSGSELEAFF.

This clone was counted a single time. The chain has TRBV6-5 and TRBJ1-5; perhaps TRBD1 as D (5 bases). Germline V lookup: CDR1 MNHEY, CDR2 SVGAGI. V was cut by 6 bases and J by 0 bases, with 12 bases left in between. CDR3 size: 15 residues. The DNA of the CDR3 is TGTGCCAGCAGCCCCGTTGGGGGTAGCAATCAGCCCCAGCATTTT. This sequence encodes CASSPVGGSNQPQHF.

The rearrangement uses TRBV7-2 and TRBJ1-1; 8 bases match TRBD1. The germline gives CDR1 SGHTA, CDR2 FQGNSA. The J segment lost 0 bases and the V segment lost 5 bases, leaving 5 bases of the junction unmatched. The CDR3 is 15 residues long. CDR3 DNA sequence: TGTGCCAGCAGCCGCCGACAGGGGTTGAACACTGAAGCTTTCTTT. Protein product: CASSRRQGLNTEAFF.

CDR3 DNA sequence: TGTGCCAGCAGCGGGGCGGGGGCCTACGAGCAGTACTTC. As protein: CASSGAGAYEQYF. The chain uses TRBV28 and TRBJ2-7; 7 bases are a match to TRBD2. The CDR3 has 13 residues. CDR1 and CDR2 (germline): MDHEN, SYDVKM. Germline trimming cut 6 bases from V and 2 bases from J; bases unmatched to any gene: 4.

The rearrangement uses TRBV18 and TRBJ1-5; D is ambiguous. Looked up from germline, CDR1 is KGHSH and CDR2 is LQKENI. This CDR3 spans 16 amino acids. Trimming stripped 2 bases from V and 0 bases from J, with 11 bases between. The CDR3 reads CASSPGSVYSNQPQHF. DNA of the CDR3: TGTGCCAGCTCACCAGGGTCAGTGTATAGCAATCAGCCCCAGCATTTT.

This clone appeared a few times. CDR3 amino acids: CASSNQPQHF. Written as DNA, the CDR3 is TGTGCCAGCAGTAATCAGCCCCAGCATTTT. This sequence joins TRBV28 and TRBJ1-5; no clear D gene. The V end lost 5 bases, the J end lost 4 bases, and 0 bases lay between the germline ends. The CDR3 sequence is 10 residues long. Germline lookup yields CDR1 MDHEN and CDR2 SYDVKM. The full variable domain, completed using reference TRBV28 and TRBJ1-5, is DVKVTQSSRYLVKRTGEKVFLECVQDMDHENMFWYRQDPGLGLRLIYFSYDVKMKEKGDIPEGYSVSREKKERFSLILESASTNQTSMYLCASSNQPQHFGDGTRLSIL.

This clone was counted between two and nine times. The J gene is TRBJ2-3, the V gene TRBV4-3; 11 nucleotides align to TRBD2. This CDR3 is built from 16 residues. Germline CDR1 is LGHNA and CDR2 is YSLEER. After removal of 3 bases from V and 1 base from J, the junction contained 3 bases not matched to a gene. CDR3: CASSQVLAGGTDTQYF. CDR3 sequence (DNA): TGCGCCAGCAGCCAGGTACTAGCGGGAGGCACAGATACGCAGTATTTT.